The clone carrying this T cell receptor beta chain was seen more than once but under ten times. The sample originates from a study of human T cells and chemical hapten exposure. Described time point: healthy volunteer bleed at 6 weeks. Blood, whole and unfractionated, served as the source for total RNA extraction. Germline CDR1 and CDR2: SNHLY and FYNNEI. V lost 3 bases and J lost 4, with 1 base in between. The CDR3 is 10 amino acids. Single cDNA molecules in the library carried unique molecular identifiers attached during preparation. MiXCR, run by TCRdb on the RACE reads, gives a single entry per CDR3 protein. This sample has 65,000 to 95,000 distinct CDR3 sequences; roughly 7.9% occur once, and the top ten carry approximately 1.5%.

This TCR derives from a female donor in good health. Some clones in this sample may be carry-over from other donors' samples. The sample taken for sequencing was whole blood. V is TRBV2 and J is TRBJ2-7; unclear D gene. Here the CDR3 reads CASSDYEQYF. The CDR3 DNA reads TGTGCCAGCAGTGATTACGAGCAGTACTTC.